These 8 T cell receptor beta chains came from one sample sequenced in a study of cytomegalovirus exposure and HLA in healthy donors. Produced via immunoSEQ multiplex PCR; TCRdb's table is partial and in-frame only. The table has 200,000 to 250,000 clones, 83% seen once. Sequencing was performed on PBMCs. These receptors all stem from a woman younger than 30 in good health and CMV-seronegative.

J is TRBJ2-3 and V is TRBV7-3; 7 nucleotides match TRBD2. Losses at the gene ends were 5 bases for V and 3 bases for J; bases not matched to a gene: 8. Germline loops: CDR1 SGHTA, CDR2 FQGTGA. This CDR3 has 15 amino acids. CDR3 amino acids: CASSPRTRNTDTQYF. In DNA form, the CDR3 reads TGTGCCAGCAGCCCCCGGACTAGAAATACAGATACGCAGTATTTT.

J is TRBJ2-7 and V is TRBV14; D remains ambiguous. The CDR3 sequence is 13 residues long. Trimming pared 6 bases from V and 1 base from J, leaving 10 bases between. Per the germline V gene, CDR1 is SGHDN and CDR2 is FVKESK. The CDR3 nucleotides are TGTGCCAGCAGGCAGGCAGGATCCTACGAGCAGTACTTC. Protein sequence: CASRQAGSYEQYF.

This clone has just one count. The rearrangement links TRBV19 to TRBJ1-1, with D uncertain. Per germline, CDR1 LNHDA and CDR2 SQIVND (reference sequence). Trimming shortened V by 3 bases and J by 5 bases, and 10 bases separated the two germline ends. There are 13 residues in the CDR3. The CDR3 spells CASSMVEGTEAFF. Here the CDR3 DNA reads TGTGCCAGTAGTATGGTAGAAGGGACTGAAGCTTTCTTT.

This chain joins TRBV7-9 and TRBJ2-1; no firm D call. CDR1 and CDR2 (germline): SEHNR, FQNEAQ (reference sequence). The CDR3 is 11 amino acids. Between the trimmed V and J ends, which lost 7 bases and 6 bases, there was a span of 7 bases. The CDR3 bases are TGTGCCAGCAACCCCATCAATGAGCAGTTCTTC. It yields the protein CASNPINEQFF.

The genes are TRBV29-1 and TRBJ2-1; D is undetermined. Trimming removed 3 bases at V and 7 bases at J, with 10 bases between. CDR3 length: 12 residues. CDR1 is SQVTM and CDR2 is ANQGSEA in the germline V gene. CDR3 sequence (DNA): TGCAGCGTTGATGTAGGCGGAAATGAGCAGTTCTTC. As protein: CSVDVGGNEQFF.

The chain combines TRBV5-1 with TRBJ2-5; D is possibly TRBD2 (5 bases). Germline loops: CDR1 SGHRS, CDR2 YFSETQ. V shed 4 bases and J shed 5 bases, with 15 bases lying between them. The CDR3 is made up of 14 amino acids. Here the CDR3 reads CASSPLAAQETQYF. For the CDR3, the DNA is TGCGCCAGCAGCCCCCTAGCAGCCCAGGAGACCCAGTACTTC.

CDR3 bases: TGTGCCAGCAGTTTAACCTCCCGGGGGCGAGGGGGCTACACCTTC. Translated: CASSLTSRGRGGYTF. The chain couples TRBV27 to TRBJ1-2; D possibly corresponds to TRBD1 (6 bases). The CDR3 covers 15 residues. V was clipped by 2 bases and J by 8 bases, with 18 bases between them. CDR1 is MNHEY and CDR2 is SMNVEV in the germline V gene (reference sequence).

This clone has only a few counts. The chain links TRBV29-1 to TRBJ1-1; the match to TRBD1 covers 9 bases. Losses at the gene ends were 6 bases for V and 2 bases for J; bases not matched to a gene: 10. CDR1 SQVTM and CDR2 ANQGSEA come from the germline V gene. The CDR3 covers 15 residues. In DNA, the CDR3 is TGCAGCGTCCTCCCCGGGACAGGGTTAAACACTGAAGCTTTCTTT. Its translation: CSVLPGTGLNTEAFF. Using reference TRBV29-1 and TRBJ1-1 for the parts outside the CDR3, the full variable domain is SAVISQKPSRDICQRGTSLTIQCQVDSQVTMMFWYRQQPGQSLTLIATANQGSEATYESGFVIDKFPISRPNLTFSTLTVSNMSPEDSSIYLCSVLPGTGLNTEAFFGQGTRLTVV.